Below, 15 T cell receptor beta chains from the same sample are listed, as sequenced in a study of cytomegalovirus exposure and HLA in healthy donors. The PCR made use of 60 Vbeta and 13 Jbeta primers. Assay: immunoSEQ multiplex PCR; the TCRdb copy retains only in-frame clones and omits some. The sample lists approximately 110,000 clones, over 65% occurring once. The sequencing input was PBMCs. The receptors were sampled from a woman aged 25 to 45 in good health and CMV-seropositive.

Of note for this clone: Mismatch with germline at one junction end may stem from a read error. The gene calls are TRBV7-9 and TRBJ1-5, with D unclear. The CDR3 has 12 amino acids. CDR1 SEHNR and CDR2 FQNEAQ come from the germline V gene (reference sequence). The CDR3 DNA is TGTTCCAGCAGCTTAGTAAATCAGCCCCAGCATTTT. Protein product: CSSSLVNQPQHF.

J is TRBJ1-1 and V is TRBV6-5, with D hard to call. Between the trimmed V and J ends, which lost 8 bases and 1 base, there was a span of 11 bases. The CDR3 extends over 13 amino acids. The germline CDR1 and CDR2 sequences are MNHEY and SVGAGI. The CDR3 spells CASQNNKNTEAFF. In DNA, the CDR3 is TGTGCCAGCCAAAATAACAAGAACACTGAAGCTTTCTTT.

The DNA of the CDR3 is TGTGCCAGCAGCTTAGATCCCACAGGGCCCACTGAAGCTTTCTTT. Translated, it gives CASSLDPTGPTEAFF. This rearrangement joins TRBV11-2 to TRBJ1-1; TRBD1 is a possible D gene (6 bases). This CDR3 has 15 residues. Trimming shortened V by 0 bases and J by 4 bases, and 12 bases separated the two germline ends. Per the germline V gene, CDR1 is SGHAT and CDR2 is FQNNGV.

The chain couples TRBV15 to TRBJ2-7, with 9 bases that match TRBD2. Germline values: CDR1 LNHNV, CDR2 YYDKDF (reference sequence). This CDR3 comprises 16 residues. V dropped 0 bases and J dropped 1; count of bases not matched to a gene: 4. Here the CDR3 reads CATSRDRLAGSYEQYF. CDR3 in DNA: TGTGCCACCAGCAGAGATCGGCTAGCGGGATCCTACGAGCAGTACTTC.

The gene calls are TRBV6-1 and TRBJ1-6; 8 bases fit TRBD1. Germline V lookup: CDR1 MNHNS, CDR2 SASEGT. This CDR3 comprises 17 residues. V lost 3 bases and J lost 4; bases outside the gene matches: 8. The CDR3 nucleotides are TGTGCCAGCAGTGACGGACAGGGATCGGGATATAATTCACCCCTCCACTTT. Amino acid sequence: CASSDGQGSGYNSPLHF.

The CDR3 nucleotides read TGTGCCAGCAGTTTTGATTCTTGGACAGGGACGGAGGAAGAGACCCAGTACTTC. It is translated as CASSFDSWTGTEEETQYF. J is TRBJ2-5 and V is TRBV5-4; 8 nucleotides align to TRBD1. The V gene's germline CDR1 is SGHNT and CDR2 YYREEE (reference sequence). The CDR3 totals 18 residues. V shed 5 bases and J 3 bases; nucleotides not matched to a gene: 18.

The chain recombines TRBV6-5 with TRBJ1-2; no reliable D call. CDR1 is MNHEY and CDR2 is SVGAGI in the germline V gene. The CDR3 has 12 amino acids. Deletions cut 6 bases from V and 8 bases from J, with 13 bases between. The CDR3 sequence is CASSSRTGGYTF. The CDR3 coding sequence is TGTGCCAGCAGCAGCCGGACGGGGGGCTACACCTTC.

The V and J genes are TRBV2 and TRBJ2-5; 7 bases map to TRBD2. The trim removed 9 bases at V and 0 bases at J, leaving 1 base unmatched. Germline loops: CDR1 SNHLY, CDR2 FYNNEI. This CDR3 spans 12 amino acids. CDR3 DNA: TGTGCCAGAGGGACTAACCAAGAGACCCAGTACTTC. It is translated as CARGTNQETQYF.

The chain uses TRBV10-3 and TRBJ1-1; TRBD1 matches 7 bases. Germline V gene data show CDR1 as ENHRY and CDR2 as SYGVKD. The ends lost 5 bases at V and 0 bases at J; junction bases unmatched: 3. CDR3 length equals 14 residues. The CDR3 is CAISPTGLNTEAFF. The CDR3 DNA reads TGTGCCATCAGTCCGACAGGGTTGAACACTGAAGCTTTCTTT.

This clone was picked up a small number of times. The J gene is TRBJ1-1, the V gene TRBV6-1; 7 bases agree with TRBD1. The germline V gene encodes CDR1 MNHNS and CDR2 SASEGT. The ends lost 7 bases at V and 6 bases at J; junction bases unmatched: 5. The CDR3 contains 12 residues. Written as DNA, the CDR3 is TGTGCCAGCACTAAGGGGGCCGCTGAAGCTTTCTTT. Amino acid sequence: CASTKGAAEAFF.

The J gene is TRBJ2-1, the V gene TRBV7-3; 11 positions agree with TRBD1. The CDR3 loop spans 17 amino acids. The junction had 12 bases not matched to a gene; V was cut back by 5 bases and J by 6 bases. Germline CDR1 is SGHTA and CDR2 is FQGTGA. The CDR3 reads CASSMRARTGGFNEQFF. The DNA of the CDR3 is TGTGCCAGCAGCATGCGTGCGAGGACAGGGGGCTTCAATGAGCAGTTCTTC.

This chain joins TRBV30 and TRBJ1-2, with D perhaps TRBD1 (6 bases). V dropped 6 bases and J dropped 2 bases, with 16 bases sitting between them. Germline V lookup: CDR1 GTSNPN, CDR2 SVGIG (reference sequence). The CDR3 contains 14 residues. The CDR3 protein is CACTAGAANYGYTF. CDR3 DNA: TGTGCCTGTACGGCAGGGGCTGCGAACTATGGCTACACCTTC.

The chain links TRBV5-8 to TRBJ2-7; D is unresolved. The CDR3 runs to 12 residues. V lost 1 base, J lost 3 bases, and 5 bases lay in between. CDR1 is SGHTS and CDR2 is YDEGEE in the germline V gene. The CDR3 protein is CASSLNSYEQYF. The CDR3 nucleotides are TGTGCCAGCAGCTTGAACAGCTACGAGCAGTACTTC.

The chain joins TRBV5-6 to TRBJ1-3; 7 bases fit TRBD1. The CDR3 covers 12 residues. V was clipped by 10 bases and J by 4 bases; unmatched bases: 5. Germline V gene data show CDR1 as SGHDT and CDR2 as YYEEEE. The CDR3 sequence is CAWSGGGNTIYF. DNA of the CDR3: TGTGCCTGGTCAGGGGGAGGAAACACCATATATTTT.

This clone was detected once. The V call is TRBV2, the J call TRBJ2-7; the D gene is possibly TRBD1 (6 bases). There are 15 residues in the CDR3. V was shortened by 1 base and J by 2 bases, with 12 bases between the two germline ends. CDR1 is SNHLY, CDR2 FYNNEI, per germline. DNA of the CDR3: TGTGCCAGCAGTGAAGACAGGGTTTTACCCTACGAGCAGTACTTC. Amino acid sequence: CASSEDRVLPYEQYF. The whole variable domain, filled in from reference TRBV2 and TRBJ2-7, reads EPEVTQTPSHQVTQMGQEVILRCVPISNHLYFYWYRQILGQKVEFLVSFYNNEISEKSEIFDDQFSVERPDGSNFTLKIRSTKLEDSAMYFCASSEDRVLPYEQYFGPGTRLTVT.